The clone carrying this T cell receptor (beta chain) has a handful of counts. The antigen is unknown. Trimming stripped 4 bases from V and 0 bases from J, with 16 bases between. This CDR3 region has 17 residues. Germline assignment: CDR1 MDHEN and CDR2 SYDVKM. These data are taken from a study of T cells in Graves' hyperthyroidism and ophthalmopathy. Overall study results and limits: Most expanded thyroid clonotypes above 0.001 also appeared in blood.

Amplified TCR beta CDR3 regions came from RNA transcripts. First-round RT-PCR targeting the TCR CDR3 was performed with the HTBI primer set. TCRdb processed the multiplex PCR reads anew with MiXCR; each CDR3 protein has one entry. The sample lists around 490,000 distinct CDR3 sequences, just under 20% occurring once. The authors obtained PBMCs from 9 to 10 ml of fresh peripheral blood. The chain carries TRBV28 and TRBJ2-1; perhaps TRBD1 as D (5 bases). The TCR comes from a man in his forties or fifties with Graves' ophthalmopathy. Sequencing was performed on blood. The CDR3, as DNA: TGTGCCAGCAGTTCTTTACGGACAAGAAGCTCCTACAATGAGCAGTTCTTC. Its translation is CASSSLRTRSSYNEQFF.